One and the same sample provided the 8 T cell receptor beta chains below, sequenced in a study of T-cell reconstitution after alpha-beta-depleted transplantation in children. Using unique molecular identifiers, the investigators prepared the TCRbeta library. TCRdb reprocessed the PCR reads with MiXCR, giving one entry per CDR3 protein. This repertoire shows fewer than 700,000 distinct CDR3 sequences, 23% found once; its top ten account for around an eighth. Sequenced here: PBMCs, mostly from graft donor cells, sampled 360 days after TCRalphabeta/CD19-depleted stem cell transplant. Receptor source: a boy under three years old who had a stem cell transplant for acute myeloid leukemia, so the T cells may come from the graft donor.

For this clonotype: One end of the junction varies from germline; a read error may be responsible. The gene calls are TRBV6-2 or TRBV6-3 and TRBJ2-1; D perhaps matches TRBD2 (6 bases). The CDR3 consists of 13 residues. CDR1 and CDR2 (germline): MNHEY, SVGEGT. The CDR3 region is CASSYTWKEGRLF. CDR3 DNA sequence: TGTGCCAGCAGTTACACCTGGAAGGAGGGCCGCCTCTTC.

In this sample, this clonotype turned up many times. The V call is TRBV29-1, the J call TRBJ1-1, with D maybe TRBD1 (6 bases). The CDR3 has 14 residues. V shed 4 bases and J shed 2 bases, with 14 bases lying between them. In germline, CDR1 is SQVTM, CDR2 ANQGSEA. CDR3: CSVGGAGLNTEAFF. The CDR3 DNA follows: TGCAGCGTTGGGGGGGCCGGCCTCAACACTGAAGCTTTCTTT.

V usage is TRBV13 and J usage is TRBJ1-1; D is perhaps TRBD1 (6 bases). Trimming took off 0 bases at V and 1 base at J, with 12 bases between the two ends. The length of the CDR3 is 16 residues. CDR1 is PRHDT and CDR2 is FYEKMQ in the germline V gene (reference sequence). The DNA for the CDR3 is TGTGCCAGCAGCTTAGGAGGTCAACAGGGGAACACTGAAGCTTTCTTT. Protein product: CASSLGGQQGNTEAFF.

This rearrangement joins TRBV29-1 to TRBJ1-2; no firm D call. Per germline, CDR1 SQVTM and CDR2 ANQGSEA. The CDR3 covers 12 residues. V lost 3 bases and J lost 4, with 9 bases in between. CDR3 sequence: CSVDSPFYGYTF. The CDR3 bases are TGCAGCGTTGATAGCCCCTTCTATGGCTACACCTTC.

This clonotype was counted between two and nine times. This chain joins TRBV5-6 and TRBJ2-7; the D is unclear. Germline V CDR1 and CDR2: SGHDT, YYEEEE. CDR3 length equals 13 residues. V lost 4 bases and J 2 bases, leaving 10 bases between the germline ends. Here the CDR3 reads CASSPLSTYEQYF. CDR3 DNA sequence: TGTGCCAGCAGCCCTCTCAGCACCTACGAGCAGTACTTC.

Only a few counts were recorded for this clonotype. The rearrangement joins TRBV24-1 to TRBJ2-3, with no clear D. The V and J ends lost 5 bases and 4 bases respectively, with 6 bases between them. The CDR3 is 12 amino acids. Looked up from germline, CDR1 is KGHDR and CDR2 is SFDVKD. This CDR3 reads CATSVGPDTQYF. The CDR3, as DNA: TGTGCCACCAGTGTAGGTCCAGATACGCAGTATTTT.

V gene TRBV11-2 combines with J gene TRBJ2-5; D tentatively reads TRBD1 or TRBD2 (5 bases each). Germline CDR1 SGHAT, CDR2 FQNNGV. V lost 0 bases, J lost 1 base, and 18 bases lay in between. The length of the CDR3 is 18 residues. In nucleotides, the CDR3 is TGTGCCAGCAGCTTAGAAATGTTGTGGGGACGAGGCCAAGAGACCCAGTACTTC. Translated: CASSLEMLWGRGQETQYF.

In this sample, this clonotype turned up a few times. V gene TRBV11-2 combines with J gene TRBJ2-2, with 10 bases identical to TRBD1. Unmatched junction bases numbered 6, after V lost 6 bases and J lost 8 bases. Germline CDR1 and CDR2: SGHAT and FQNNGV. The CDR3 length is 14 residues. For the CDR3, the DNA is TGTGCCAGCAGACGACAGGGGGCGTCAGGGGAGCTGTTTTTT. Residues: CASRRQGASGELFF.